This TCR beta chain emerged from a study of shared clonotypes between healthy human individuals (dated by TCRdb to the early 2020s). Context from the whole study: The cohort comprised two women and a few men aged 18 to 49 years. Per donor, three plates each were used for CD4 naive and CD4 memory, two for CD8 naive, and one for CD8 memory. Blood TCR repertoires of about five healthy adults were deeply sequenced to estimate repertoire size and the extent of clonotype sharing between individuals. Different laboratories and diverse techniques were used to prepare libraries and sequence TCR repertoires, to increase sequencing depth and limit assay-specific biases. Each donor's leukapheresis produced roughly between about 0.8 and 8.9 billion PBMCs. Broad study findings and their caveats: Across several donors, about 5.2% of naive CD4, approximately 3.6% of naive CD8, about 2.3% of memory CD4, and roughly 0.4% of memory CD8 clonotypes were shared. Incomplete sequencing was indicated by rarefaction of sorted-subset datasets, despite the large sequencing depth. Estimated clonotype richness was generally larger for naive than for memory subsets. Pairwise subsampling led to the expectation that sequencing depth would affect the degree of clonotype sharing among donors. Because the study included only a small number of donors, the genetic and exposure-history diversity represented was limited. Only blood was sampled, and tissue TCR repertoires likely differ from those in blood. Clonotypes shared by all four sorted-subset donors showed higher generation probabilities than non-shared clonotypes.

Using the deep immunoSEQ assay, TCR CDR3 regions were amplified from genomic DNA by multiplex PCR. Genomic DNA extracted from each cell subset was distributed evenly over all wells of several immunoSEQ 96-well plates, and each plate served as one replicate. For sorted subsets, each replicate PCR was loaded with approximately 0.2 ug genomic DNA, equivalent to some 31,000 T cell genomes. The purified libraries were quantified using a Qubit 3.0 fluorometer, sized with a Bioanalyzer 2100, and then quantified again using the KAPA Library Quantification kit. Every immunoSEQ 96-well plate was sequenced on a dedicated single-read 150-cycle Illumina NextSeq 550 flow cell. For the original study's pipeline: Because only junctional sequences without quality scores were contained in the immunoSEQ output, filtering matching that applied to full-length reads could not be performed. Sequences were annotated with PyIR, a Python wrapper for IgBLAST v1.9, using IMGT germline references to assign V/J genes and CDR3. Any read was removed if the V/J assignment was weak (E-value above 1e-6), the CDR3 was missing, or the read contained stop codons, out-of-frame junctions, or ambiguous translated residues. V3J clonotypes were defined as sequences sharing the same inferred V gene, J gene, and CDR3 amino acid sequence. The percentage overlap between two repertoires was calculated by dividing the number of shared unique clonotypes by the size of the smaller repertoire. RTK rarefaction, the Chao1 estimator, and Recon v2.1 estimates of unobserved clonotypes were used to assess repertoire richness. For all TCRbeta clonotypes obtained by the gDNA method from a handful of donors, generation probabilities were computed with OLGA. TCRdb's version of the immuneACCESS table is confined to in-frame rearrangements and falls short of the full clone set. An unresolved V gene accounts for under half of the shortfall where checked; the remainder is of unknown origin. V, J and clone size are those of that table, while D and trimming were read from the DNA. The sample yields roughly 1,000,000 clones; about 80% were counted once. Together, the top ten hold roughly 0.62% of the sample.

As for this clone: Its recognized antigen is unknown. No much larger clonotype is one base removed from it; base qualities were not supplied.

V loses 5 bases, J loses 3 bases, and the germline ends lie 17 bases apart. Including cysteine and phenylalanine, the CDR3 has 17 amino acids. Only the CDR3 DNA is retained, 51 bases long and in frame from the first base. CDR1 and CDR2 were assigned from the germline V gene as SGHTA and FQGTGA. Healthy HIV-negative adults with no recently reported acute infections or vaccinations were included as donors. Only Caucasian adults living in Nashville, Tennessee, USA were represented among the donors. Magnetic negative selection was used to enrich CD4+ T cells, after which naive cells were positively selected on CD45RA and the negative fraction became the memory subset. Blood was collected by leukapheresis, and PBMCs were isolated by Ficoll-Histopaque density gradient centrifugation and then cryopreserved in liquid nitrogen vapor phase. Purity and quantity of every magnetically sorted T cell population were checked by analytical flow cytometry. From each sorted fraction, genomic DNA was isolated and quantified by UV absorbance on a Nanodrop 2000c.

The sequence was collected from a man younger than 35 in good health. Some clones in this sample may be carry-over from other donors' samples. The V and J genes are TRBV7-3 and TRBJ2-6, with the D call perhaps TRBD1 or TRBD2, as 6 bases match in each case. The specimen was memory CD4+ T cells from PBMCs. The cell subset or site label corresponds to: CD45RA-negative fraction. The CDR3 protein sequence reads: CASSLDFGGGGANVLTF. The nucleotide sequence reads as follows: TGTGCCAGCAGCCTCGATTTCGGGGGCGGTGGGGCCAACGTCCTGACTTTC.